A selection of T cell receptor beta chains follows, all from one sample in a study of shared clonotypes between healthy human individuals. Libraries were prepared by immunoSEQ multiplex PCR; TCRdb keeps only in-frame clonotypes and omits some of them. The sample comprises around 1.9 million clones, 93% of which are singletons, and more than 1.5% rests with the top ten. The sequenced sample was naive CD8+ T cells from PBMCs. These receptors came from a man aged 18-30 years in good health. Some clones in this sample may be carry-over from other donors' samples. The CDR3 runs from the conserved cysteine through the conserved F or W. The order of the fields is clone size, J gene, D gene, V gene, CDR3 DNA, CDR3 protein. A D gene is named only where the DNA matches it firmly. Only part of the rows carry a size: once, few, many, or a class if the clone is expanded.

>NA|TRBJ2-7|NA|TRBV12-5
TGTGCTAGTGGTTTGGTCCCACTAGGAGCTAACCCATCCGAGCAGTACTTC
CASGLVPLGANPSEQYF
>NA|TRBJ1-5|NA|TRBV27
TGTGCCAGCAGTTTATCAGGAAAGGGGGATCAGCCCCAGCATTTT
CASSLSGKGDQPQHF
>NA|TRBJ2-3|NA|TRBV4-1
TGCGCCAGCAGCCCCTTGAAGGGAGAGTCAGATACGCAGTATTTT
CASSPLKGESDTQYF
>NA|TRBJ2-7|TRBD2|TRBV7-6
TGTGCCAGCAGCCGTGGGACTAGTAAAAGCAACGAGCAGTACTTC
CASSRGTSKSNEQYF
>NA|TRBJ2-3|TRBD2|TRBV7-3
TGTGCCAGCAGCTTACCGGGACTAGCGGGAGACACAGATACGCAGTATTTT
CASSLPGLAGDTDTQYF
>NA|TRBJ2-7|NA|TRBV7-8
TGTGCCAGCAGCCCCTGGCTGGCTGTGCAGAGCTCCTACGAGCAGTACTTC
CASSPWLAVQSSYEQYF
>NA|TRBJ2-3|TRBD2|TRBV19
TGTGCCAGTAGTATAGGGGTCGGGGGGTCGGCAGATACGCAGTATTTT
CASSIGVGGSADTQYF
>NA|TRBJ2-7|TRBD1|TRBV7-9
TGTGCCAGCAGCCCCCGGGACAGGGCCTACGAGCAGTACTTC
CASSPRDRAYEQYF
>NA|TRBJ2-3|TRBD2|TRBV10-3
TGTGCCATCAGCGGACTAGTCAACACAGATACGCAGTATTTT
CAISGLVNTDTQYF
>NA|TRBJ1-1|NA|TRBV7-6
TGTGCCAGCAGCTTACTTTTGCAGGGAGGGACTGAAGCTTTCTTT
CASSLLLQGGTEAFF
>NA|TRBJ2-7|NA|TRBV27
TGTGCCAGCAGGGCTATTTCCTACGAGCAGTACTTC
CASRAISYEQYF
>NA|TRBJ2-7|NA|TRBV30
TGTGCCTGGAGCTTTCTACAGGCGTCCTACGAGCGGTACTTC
CAWSFLQASYERYF
>NA|TRBJ1-2|TRBD1|TRBV19
TGTGCCAGTACCTCAGGCCGACAGAGGGGGCTAAACTATGGCTACACCTTC
CASTSGRQRGLNYGYTF
>NA|TRBJ2-7|TRBD2|TRBV27
TGTGCCAGCAGTCCCGCTGTCGAGCGGGATCTCTACGAGCAGTACTTC
CASSPAVERDLYEQYF
>NA|TRBJ2-1|NA|TRBV28
TGTGCCAGCAGTTTAACCGATGAGCAGTTCTTC
CASSLTDEQFF
>NA|TRBJ2-1|NA|TRBV7-3
TGTGCCAGCAGCGTGACGGGGGGCTCGTGGAATGAGCAGTTCTTC
CASSVTGGSWNEQFF
>NA|TRBJ2-5|NA|TRBV28
TGTGCCAGCAGTCCCGGGGCCGGTTCAGAGACCCAGTACTTC
CASSPGAGSETQYF
>NA|TRBJ2-1|NA|TRBV5-6
TGTGCCAGCAGCTTGGGGGCCTATTACAATGAGCAGTTCTTC
CASSLGAYYNEQFF
>NA|TRBJ2-5|NA|TRBV15
TGTGCCACCAGCCCTCGGAGGGCCGGTTTAGAGACCCAGTACTTC
CATSPRRAGLETQYF
>NA|TRBJ2-1|TRBD2|TRBV6-1
TGTGCCAGCAGGGTAGCGGGAGGCTACTATGAGCAGTTCTTC
CASRVAGGYYEQFF
>NA|TRBJ2-7|NA|TRBV6-1
TGTGCCGCCGGCGAGCAGTACTTC
CAAGEQYF
>NA|TRBJ2-7|NA|TRBV7-2
TGTGCCAGCAGCCCCCGGCAAGAACCCTACGAGCAGTACTTC
CASSPRQEPYEQYF
>NA|TRBJ2-7|NA|TRBV19
TGTGCCAGTAGTACCCCCCCAGGGGCGGGATACGAGCAGTACTTC
CASSTPPGAGYEQYF
>NA|TRBJ1-1|NA|TRBV11-2
TGTGCCAGCAGCTTACCGTTTATGTCAGGGAACACTGAAGCTTTCTTT
CASSLPFMSGNTEAFF
>NA|TRBJ2-7|NA|TRBV7-8
TGTGCCAGCAGCTTAGTCCCGGGGTTCCTCTACGAGCAGTACTTC
CASSLVPGFLYEQYF
>NA|TRBJ1-5|NA|TRBV27
TGTGCCAGCAGTTCAGACAACAGCAATCAGCCCCAGCATTTT
CASSSDNSNQPQHF
>NA|TRBJ2-7|NA|TRBV28
TGTGCCAGCAGTCACGGGACGACCTACGAGCAGTACTTC
CASSHGTTYEQYF
>NA|TRBJ1-1|TRBD1|TRBV7-9
TGTGCCAGCACCCGGGACAGGGGGGAGGGCACTGAAGCTTTCTTT
CASTRDRGEGTEAFF
>NA|TRBJ2-7|TRBD1|TRBV7-9
TGTGCCAGCAGCGCAGACAGGGGGCACGTCCGTAGCTCCTACGAGCAGTACTTC
CASSADRGHVRSSYEQYF
>NA|TRBJ1-6|NA|TRBV6-5
TGTGCCAGCAGTTACCAGGAGGTGGATTCACCCCTCCACTTT
CASSYQEVDSPLHF
>NA|TRBJ2-4|NA|TRBV27
TGTGCCAGCGCCCTCGGGGGATTTAAAAACATTCAGTACTTC
CASALGGFKNIQYF
>NA|TRBJ2-1|TRBD2|TRBV5-6
TGTGCCAGCAGCTTGTTCTCGCTAGCGGGAGAGTACGATGAGCAGTTCTTC
CASSLFSLAGEYDEQFF
>NA|TRBJ2-7|NA|TRBV15
TGTGCCACCAGCAGAGAAGCGGGTAGCTCCTACGAGCAGTACTTC
CATSREAGSSYEQYF
>NA|TRBJ2-3|NA|TRBV5-6
TGTGCCAGCAGCTCGACCCGGCGCACAGATACGCAGTATTTT
CASSSTRRTDTQYF
>NA|TRBJ2-6|NA|TRBV5-6
TGTGCCAGCAGCTTGGGGACAGCTCCCTCTGGGGCCAACGTCCTGACTTTC
CASSLGTAPSGANVLTF
>NA|TRBJ1-1|TRBD1|TRBV6-5
TGTGCCAGCAGTTACGCCGGGCAGGGGGGCACTGAAGCTTTCTTT
CASSYAGQGGTEAFF
>NA|TRBJ2-7|NA|TRBV9
TGTGCCAGCAGCGTAGGTGGAGGGCACTACGAGCAGTACTTC
CASSVGGGHYEQYF
>NA|TRBJ2-1|TRBD1|TRBV5-4
TGTGCCAGCAGCTTGCCGGGACAGGGCTGGATCTACAATGAGCAGTTCTTC
CASSLPGQGWIYNEQFF
>NA|TRBJ2-1|NA|TRBV27
TGTGCCAGCAGCTCCCGGGACTCCTCCTACAATGAGCAGTTCTTC
CASSSRDSSYNEQFF
>NA|TRBJ2-3|TRBD2|TRBV7-3
TGTGCCAGCAGCTACGGACTAGCGGGAGAAGATACGCAGTATTTT
CASSYGLAGEDTQYF
>NA|TRBJ2-1|NA|TRBV7-9
TGTGCCAGCAGCCCCCACTCTCAGTACAATGAGCAGTTCTTC
CASSPHSQYNEQFF
>NA|TRBJ2-7|NA|TRBV27
TGTGCCAGCAGTTTGGCGCGGGGAGCAACGTCCGAGCAGTACTTC
CASSLARGATSEQYF
>NA|TRBJ2-3|NA|TRBV19
TGTGCCAGTAGTATGAAACTAGCAATAGATACGCAGTATTTT
CASSMKLAIDTQYF
>NA|TRBJ2-7|NA|TRBV4-1
TGCGCCAGCAGCCACCGGATTCGGGGCTCCTCCTACGAGCAGTACTTC
CASSHRIRGSSYEQYF
>NA|TRBJ1-1|TRBD1|TRBV27
TGTGCCAGCAGTTCGACAGGGCGGAACACTGAAGCTTTCTTT
CASSSTGRNTEAFF
>NA|TRBJ2-7|NA|TRBV29-1
TGCAGCGCCTCAGGAGTTGGAGGTTACGAGCAGTACTTC
CSASGVGGYEQYF
>NA|TRBJ1-5|NA|TRBV19
TGTGCCAGTAGGGGGGACCTTAGCAATCAGCCCCAGCATTTT
CASRGDLSNQPQHF
>NA|TRBJ2-7|NA|TRBV9
TGTGCCAGCAGCGTAGGCCACGAGCAGTACTTC
CASSVGHEQYF
>NA|TRBJ2-7|NA|TRBV27
TGTGCCAGCAGTTTACGGGGGGCCGTGAACGAGCAGTACTTC
CASSLRGAVNEQYF
>NA|TRBJ1-1|NA|TRBV25-1
TGTGCCAGCAGTGACCGCCTTTGGTCTGAAGCTTTCTTT
CASSDRLWSEAFF
>few|TRBJ1-1|NA|TRBV29-1
TGCAGCGCGGGGACGACTGAAGCTTTCTTT
CSAGTTEAFF
>NA|TRBJ2-5|NA|TRBV5-8
TGTGCCAGCAGCTTGGCCCCCAGGACTCAAGAGACCCAGTACTTC
CASSLAPRTQETQYF
>NA|TRBJ2-7|NA|TRBV9
TGTGCCAGCAGCCCAGTCCGGGGCTCCTACGAGCAGTACTTC
CASSPVRGSYEQYF
>NA|TRBJ2-1|NA|TRBV28
TGTGCCAGCAGTTCCGGGGCCAGCTCCTACAATGAGCAGTTCTTC
CASSSGASSYNEQFF